The subject of this entry is one T cell receptor (beta chain). The target antigen is unknown. CDR3 length equals 18 residues. Deletions cut 8 bases from V and 0 bases from J, with 23 bases between. Germline CDR1 reads MDHEN; CDR2 reads SYDVKM. It was with 60 Vbeta and 13 Jbeta primers that the PCR ran. Profiled with immunoSEQ multiplex PCR; TCRdb holds only in-frame clones, not every one. Found here are about 190,000 clones, about 81% of them singletons; the top ten hold about 0.8%. The data derive from a study of cytomegalovirus exposure and HLA in healthy donors. General observations from the study: Exclusion applied to some V segments, including TRBV6-2 and TRBV6-3, as they were indistinguishable.

The clonotype was recovered from a woman aged 18-35 years in good health and CMV-seronegative. Sequenced: PBMCs. This sequence joins TRBV28 and TRBJ2-4, with D perhaps TRBD2 (7 bases). The CDR3 is CASRLRGTTILAKNIQYF. CDR3 nucleotide sequence: TGTGCCAGCCGCCTGAGGGGGACTACCATTTTAGCCAAAAACATTCAGTACTTC.